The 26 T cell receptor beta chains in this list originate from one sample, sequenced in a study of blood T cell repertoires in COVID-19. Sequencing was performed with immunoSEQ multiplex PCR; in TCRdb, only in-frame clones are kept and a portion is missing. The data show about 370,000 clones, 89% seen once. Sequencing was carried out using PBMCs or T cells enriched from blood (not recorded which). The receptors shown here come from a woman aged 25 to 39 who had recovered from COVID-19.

The CDR3 spells CASSRQTGLGTEAFF. The CDR3 DNA follows: TGTGCCAGCAGCCGCCAAACAGGGCTTGGGACTGAAGCTTTCTTT. V and J are TRBV3-1 (or the pseudogene TRBV3-2) and TRBJ1-1, with a tentative D call TRBD1 (6 bases). The CDR3 consists of 15 residues. The ends were cut back, 4 bases at V and 5 bases at J, with 17 bases in the middle. Germline-derived CDR1 and CDR2 are LGHDT and YNNKEL (reference sequence).

DNA of the CDR3: TGTGCCACCAGCAGGGGGGGACCGGGCGAGCAGTACTTC. This translates into CATSRGGPGEQYF. The chain has TRBV15 and TRBJ2-7, with a tentative D call TRBD2 (6 bases). The V and J ends lost 3 bases and 6 bases respectively, with 12 bases between them. In germline, CDR1 is LNHNV, CDR2 YYDKDF (reference sequence). The CDR3 covers 13 residues. The entire variable domain, with the rest obtained from reference TRBV15 and TRBJ2-7, is as follows: DAMVIQNPRYQVTQFGKPVTLSCSQTLNHNVMYWYQQKSSQAPKLLFHYYDKDFNNEADTPDNFQSRRPNTSFCFLDIRSPGLGDTAMYLCATSRGGPGEQYFGPGTRLTVT.

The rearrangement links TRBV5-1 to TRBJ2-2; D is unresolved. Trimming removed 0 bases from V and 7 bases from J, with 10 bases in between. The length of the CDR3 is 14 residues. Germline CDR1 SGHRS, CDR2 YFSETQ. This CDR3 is CASSLDSSLGELFF. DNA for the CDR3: TGCGCCAGCAGCTTGGACAGCAGCCTCGGGGAGCTGTTTTTT.

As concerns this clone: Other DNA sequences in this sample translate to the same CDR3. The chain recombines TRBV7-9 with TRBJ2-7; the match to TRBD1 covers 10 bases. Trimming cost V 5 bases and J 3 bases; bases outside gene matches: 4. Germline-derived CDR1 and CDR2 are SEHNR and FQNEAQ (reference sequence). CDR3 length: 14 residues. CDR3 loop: CASSHRDRGYEQYF. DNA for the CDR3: TGTGCCAGCAGCCACCGGGACAGGGGCTACGAGCAGTACTTC.

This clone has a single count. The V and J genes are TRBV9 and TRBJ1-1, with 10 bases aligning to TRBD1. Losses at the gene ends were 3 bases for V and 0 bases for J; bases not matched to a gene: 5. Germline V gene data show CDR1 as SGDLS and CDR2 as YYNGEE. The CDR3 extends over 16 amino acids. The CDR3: CASSAQGQGMNTEAFF. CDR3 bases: TGTGCCAGCAGCGCACAGGGACAGGGGATGAACACTGAAGCTTTCTTT.

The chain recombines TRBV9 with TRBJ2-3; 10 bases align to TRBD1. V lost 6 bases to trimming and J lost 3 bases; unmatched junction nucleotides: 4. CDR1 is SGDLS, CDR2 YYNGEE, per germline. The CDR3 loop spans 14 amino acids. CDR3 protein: CASKTGQGTDTQYF. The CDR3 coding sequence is TGTGCCAGCAAGACGGGACAGGGGACAGATACGCAGTATTTT.

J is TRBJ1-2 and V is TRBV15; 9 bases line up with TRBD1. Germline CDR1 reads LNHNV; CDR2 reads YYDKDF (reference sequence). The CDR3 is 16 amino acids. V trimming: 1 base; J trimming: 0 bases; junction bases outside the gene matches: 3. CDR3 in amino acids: CATSRVGQGTNYGYTF. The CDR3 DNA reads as TGTGCCACCAGCAGAGTGGGACAGGGCACTAACTATGGCTACACCTTC.

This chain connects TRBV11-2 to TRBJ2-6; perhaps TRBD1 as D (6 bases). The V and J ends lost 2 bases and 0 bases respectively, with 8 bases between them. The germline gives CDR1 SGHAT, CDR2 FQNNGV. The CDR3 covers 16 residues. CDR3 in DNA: TGTGCCAGCAGCTTATCAGGGGTCTCTGGGGCCAACGTCCTGACTTTC. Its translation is CASSLSGVSGANVLTF.

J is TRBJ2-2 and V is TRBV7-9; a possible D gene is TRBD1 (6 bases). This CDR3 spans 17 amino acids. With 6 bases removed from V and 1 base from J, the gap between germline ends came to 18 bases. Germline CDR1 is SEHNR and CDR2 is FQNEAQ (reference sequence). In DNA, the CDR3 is TGTGCCAGCAGGAAAGACAGCCAGGGGAGGAACACCGGGGAGCTGTTTTTT. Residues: CASRKDSQGRNTGELFF.

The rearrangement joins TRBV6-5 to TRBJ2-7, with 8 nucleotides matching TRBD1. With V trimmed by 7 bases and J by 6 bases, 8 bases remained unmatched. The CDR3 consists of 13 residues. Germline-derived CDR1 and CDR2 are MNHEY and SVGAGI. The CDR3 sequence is CASMGDRKIEQYF. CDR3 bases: TGTGCCAGCATGGGGGACAGGAAAATCGAGCAGTACTTC.

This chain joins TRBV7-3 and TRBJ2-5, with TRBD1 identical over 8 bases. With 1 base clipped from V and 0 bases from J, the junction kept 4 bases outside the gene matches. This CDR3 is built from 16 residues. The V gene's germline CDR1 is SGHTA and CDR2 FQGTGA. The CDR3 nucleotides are TGTGCCAGCAGCTTAAGGGGACAGGTAAACCAAGAGACCCAGTACTTC. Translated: CASSLRGQVNQETQYF.

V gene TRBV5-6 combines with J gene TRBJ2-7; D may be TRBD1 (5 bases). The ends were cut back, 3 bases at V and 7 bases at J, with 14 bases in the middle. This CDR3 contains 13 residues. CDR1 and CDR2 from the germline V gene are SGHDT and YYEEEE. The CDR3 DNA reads TGTGCCAGCAGCTCCTCCTCCAACAGGGAGCAGTACTTC. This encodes CASSSSSNREQYF.

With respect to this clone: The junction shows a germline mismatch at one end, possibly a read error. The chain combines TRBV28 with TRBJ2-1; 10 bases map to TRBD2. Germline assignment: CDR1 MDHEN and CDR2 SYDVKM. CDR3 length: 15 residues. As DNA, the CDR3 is TGTGCCAGCAGTCCACGGCGGACTAGCGGTGGGAGGGCGCTCTTC. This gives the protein CASSPRRTSGGRALF. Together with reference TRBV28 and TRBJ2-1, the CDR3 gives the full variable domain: DVKVTQSSRYLVKRTGEKVFLECVQDMDHENMFWYRQDPGLGLRLIYFSYDVKMKEKGDIPEGYSVSREKKERFSLILESASTNQTSMYLCASSPRRTSGGRALFGPGTRLTVL.

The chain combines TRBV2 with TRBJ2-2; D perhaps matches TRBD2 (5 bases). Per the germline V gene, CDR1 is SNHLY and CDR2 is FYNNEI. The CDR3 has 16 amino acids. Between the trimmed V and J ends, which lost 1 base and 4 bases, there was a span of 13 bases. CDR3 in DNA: TGTGCCAGCAGTGAAGAAGGACTCCTGATCACCGGGGAGCTGTTTTTT. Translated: CASSEEGLLITGELFF. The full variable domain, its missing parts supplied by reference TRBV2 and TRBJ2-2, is EPEVTQTPSHQVTQMGQEVILRCVPISNHLYFYWYRQILGQKVEFLVSFYNNEISEKSEIFDDQFSVERPDGSNFTLKIRSTKLEDSAMYFCASSEEGLLITGELFFGEGSRLTVL.

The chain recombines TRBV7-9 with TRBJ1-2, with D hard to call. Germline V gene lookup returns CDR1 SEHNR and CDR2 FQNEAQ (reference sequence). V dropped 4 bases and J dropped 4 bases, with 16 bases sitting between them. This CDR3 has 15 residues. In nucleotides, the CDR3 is TGTGCCAGCAGCTCCCCCCTGTATCCGAGCTATGGCTACACCTTC. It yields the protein CASSSPLYPSYGYTF.

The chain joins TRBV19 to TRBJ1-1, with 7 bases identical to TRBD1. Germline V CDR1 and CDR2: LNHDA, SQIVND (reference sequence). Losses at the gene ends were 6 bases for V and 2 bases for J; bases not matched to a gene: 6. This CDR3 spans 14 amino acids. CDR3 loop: CASSNRGPNTEAFF. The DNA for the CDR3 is TGTGCCAGTAGCAACAGGGGTCCCAACACTGAAGCTTTCTTT.

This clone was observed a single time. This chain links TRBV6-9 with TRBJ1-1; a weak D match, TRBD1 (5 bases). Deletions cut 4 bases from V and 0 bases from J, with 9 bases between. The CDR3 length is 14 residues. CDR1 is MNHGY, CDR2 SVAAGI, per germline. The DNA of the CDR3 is TGTGCCAGCAGTTGGGGCAGTTTGAACACTGAAGCTTTCTTT. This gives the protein CASSWGSLNTEAFF.

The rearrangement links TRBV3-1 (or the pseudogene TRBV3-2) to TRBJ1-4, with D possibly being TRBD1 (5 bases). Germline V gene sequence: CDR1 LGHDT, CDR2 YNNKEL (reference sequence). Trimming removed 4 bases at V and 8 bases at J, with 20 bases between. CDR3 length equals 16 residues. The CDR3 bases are TGTGCCAGCAGCCGACTACCGGGGGTACGGTTAGAAAAACTGTTTTTT. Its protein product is CASSRLPGVRLEKLFF.

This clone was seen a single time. In DNA form, the CDR3 reads TGTGCCAGCAGTGGGGTCGAGGGGGCACTGGACACTGAAGCTTTCTTT. It translates to CASSGVEGALDTEAFF. The chain joins TRBV28 to TRBJ1-1, with 7 bases aligning to TRBD1. Trimming at V came to 5 bases and at J to 3 bases, leaving 12 bases not matched to a gene. This CDR3 is 16 amino acids long. Germline loops: CDR1 MDHEN, CDR2 SYDVKM. The whole variable domain, filled in from reference TRBV28 and TRBJ1-1, reads DVKVTQSSRYLVKRTGEKVFLECVQDMDHENMFWYRQDPGLGLRLIYFSYDVKMKEKGDIPEGYSVSREKKERFSLILESASTNQTSMYLCASSGVEGALDTEAFFGQGTRLTVV.

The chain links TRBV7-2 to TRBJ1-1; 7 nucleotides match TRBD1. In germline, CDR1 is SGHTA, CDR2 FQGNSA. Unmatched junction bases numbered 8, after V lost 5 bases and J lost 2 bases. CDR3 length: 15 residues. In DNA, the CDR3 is TGTGCCAGCAGCCGGAGGGGACAGACCAACACTGAAGCTTTCTTT. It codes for CASSRRGQTNTEAFF.

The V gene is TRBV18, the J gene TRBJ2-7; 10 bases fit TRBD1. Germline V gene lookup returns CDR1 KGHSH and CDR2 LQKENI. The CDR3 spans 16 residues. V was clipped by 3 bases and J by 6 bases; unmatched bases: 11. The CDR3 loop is CASSPLRGQGKAEQYF. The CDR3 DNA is TGTGCCAGCTCACCCCTGAGGGGACAGGGGAAGGCCGAGCAGTACTTC.

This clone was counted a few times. This chain's CDR3 is CASSMRQGVSTNEKLFF. As DNA, the CDR3 is TGTGCCAGTAGTATGCGGCAGGGTGTTTCGACTAATGAAAAACTGTTTTTT. This chain connects TRBV19 to TRBJ1-4; D perhaps matches TRBD1 (5 bases). The CDR3 is made up of 17 amino acids. V dropped 3 bases and J dropped 2 bases, with 16 bases sitting between them. CDR1 is LNHDA, CDR2 SQIVND, per germline (reference sequence).

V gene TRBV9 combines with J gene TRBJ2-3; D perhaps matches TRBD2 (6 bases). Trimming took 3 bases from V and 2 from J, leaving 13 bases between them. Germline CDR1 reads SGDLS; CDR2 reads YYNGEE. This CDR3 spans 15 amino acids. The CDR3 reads CASSAKGGDTDTQYF. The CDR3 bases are TGTGCCAGCAGCGCCAAGGGCGGGGACACAGATACGCAGTATTTT.

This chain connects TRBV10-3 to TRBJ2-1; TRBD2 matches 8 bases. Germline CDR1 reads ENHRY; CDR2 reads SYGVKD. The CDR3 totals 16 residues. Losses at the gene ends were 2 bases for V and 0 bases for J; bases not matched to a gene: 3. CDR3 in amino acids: CAISERGGPSYNEQFF. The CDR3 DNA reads TGTGCCATCAGTGAGCGGGGGGGGCCCTCCTACAATGAGCAGTTCTTC.

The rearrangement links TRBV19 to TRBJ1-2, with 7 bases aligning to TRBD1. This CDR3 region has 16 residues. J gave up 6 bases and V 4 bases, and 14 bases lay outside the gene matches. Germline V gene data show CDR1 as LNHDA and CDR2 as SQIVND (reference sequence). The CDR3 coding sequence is TGTGCCAGTAGTACAGGGGGGCTACTAATCTCGAATGGCTACACCTTC. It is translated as CASSTGGLLISNGYTF.

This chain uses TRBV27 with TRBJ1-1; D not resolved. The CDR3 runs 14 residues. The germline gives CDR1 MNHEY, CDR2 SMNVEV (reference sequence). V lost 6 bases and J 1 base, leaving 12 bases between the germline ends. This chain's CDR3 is CASRLGVRNTEAFF. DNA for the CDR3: TGTGCCAGCAGGCTCGGGGTAAGGAACACTGAAGCTTTCTTT.